This TCR beta chain appears in the sequencing data of a study of blood T cell repertoires in COVID-19. Study details: Collection of acute and convalescent COVID-19 samples took place in the United States, Italy and Spain.

This CDR3 is built from 14 residues. V lost 0 bases, J lost 3 bases, and 8 bases lay in between. Looked up from germline, CDR1 is SEHNR and CDR2 is FQNEAQ (reference sequence). Source study methods: From reference gene primer amplification, estimates of nucleated cell counts were derived. Produced via immunoSEQ multiplex PCR; TCRdb's table is partial and in-frame only. D and trimming were read from the DNA, whereas the V and J calls and clone size are those reported in that table. The sample records about 320,000 clones, around 85% being singletons. V gene TRBV7-9 combines with J gene TRBJ2-5; possibly TRBD2 for D (5 bases). The material sequenced was peripheral blood. The origin of this receptor is a human donor in a cohort sampled during active COVID-19. The CDR3 loop reads CASSLAGVEETQYF. DNA for the CDR3: TGTGCCAGCAGCTTAGCCGGGGTCGAAGAGACCCAGTACTTC.